This TCR beta chain appears in the sequencing data of a study of tumor-infiltrating lymphocytes in glioblastoma multiforme. TCR beta libraries were built from RNA through three nested multiplex PCR rounds using modified ARM-PCR. Input was about 0.55 ug total RNA, reverse-transcribed with a C-beta primer. Unique molecular identifiers were not described for the libraries. TCRdb reprocessed the multiplex PCR reads via MiXCR and lists one record per CDR3 protein. Of fewer than 15,000 distinct CDR3 sequences in the sample, 55% to 85% were seen once. By sample fraction, this clonotype is medium-sized. Its antigen is not identified. Per germline, CDR1 KGHDR and CDR2 SFDVKD. The CDR3 runs 15 residues. V shed 4 bases, J shed 8 bases, and the junction held 8 bases outside the gene matches. Study findings and constraints: T cells were not sorted into functional subsets.

The chain joins TRBV24-1 to TRBJ2-1, with TRBD2 matching over 9 bases. This receptor was taken from a male donor with glioblastoma. What was sequenced was brain tumor tissue. For the CDR3, the DNA is TGTGCCACCAGTGAAGGTCTAGTAGCGGGAGATGAGCAGTTCTTC. It encodes CATSEGLVAGDEQFF.